This T cell receptor (beta chain) was documented in a study of blood T cells in healthy people across ages. V was trimmed by 7 bases and J by 8 bases, leaving 17 bases between them. CDR1 and CDR2 (germline): MNHNY, SVGAGI (reference sequence). The CDR3 contains 14 residues. A second about 7 to 12 cycle PCR used barcoded and J-beta primers. In TCRdb, the 5' RACE reads were re-called with MiXCR into one record per CDR3 protein. The data show more than 650,000 distinct CDR3 sequences, over 20% seen once. This clonotype was sampled from a man in his 70s in good health. This chain links TRBV6-6 with TRBJ1-4; no clear D gene. Sequenced sample: blood. In nucleotides, the CDR3 is TGTGCCAGCATCAAAGACTCGGACGGGGAAAAACTGTTTTTT. Translation: CASIKDSDGEKLFF.